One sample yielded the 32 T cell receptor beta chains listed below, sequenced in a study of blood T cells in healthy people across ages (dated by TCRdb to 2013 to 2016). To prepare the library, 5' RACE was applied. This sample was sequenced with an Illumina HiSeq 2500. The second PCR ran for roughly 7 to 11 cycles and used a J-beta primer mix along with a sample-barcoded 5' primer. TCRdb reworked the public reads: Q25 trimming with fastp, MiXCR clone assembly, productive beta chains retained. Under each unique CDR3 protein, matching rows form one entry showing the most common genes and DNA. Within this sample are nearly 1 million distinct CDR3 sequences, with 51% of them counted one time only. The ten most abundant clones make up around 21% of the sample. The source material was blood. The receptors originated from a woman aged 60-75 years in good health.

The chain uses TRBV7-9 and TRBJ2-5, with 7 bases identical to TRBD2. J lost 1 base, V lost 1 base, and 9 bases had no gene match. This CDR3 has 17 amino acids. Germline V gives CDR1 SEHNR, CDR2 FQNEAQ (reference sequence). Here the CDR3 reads CASSLDFRTRLQETQYF. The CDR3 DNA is TGTGCCAGCAGCTTAGATTTCCGGACTAGACTCCAAGAGACCCAGTACTTC.

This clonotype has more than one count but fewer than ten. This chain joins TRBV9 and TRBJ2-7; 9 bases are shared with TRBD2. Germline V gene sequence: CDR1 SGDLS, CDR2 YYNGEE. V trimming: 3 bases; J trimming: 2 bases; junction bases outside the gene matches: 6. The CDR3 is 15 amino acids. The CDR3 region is CASSAELAGTYEQYF. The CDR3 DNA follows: TGTGCCAGCAGCGCAGAACTAGCGGGTACCTACGAGCAGTACTTC.

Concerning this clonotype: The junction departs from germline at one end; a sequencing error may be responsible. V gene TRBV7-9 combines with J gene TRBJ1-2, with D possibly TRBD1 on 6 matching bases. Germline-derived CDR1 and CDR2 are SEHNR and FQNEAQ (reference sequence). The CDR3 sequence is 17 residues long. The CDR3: CASSPDTSGASNYGCTF. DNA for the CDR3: TGTGCCAGCAGCCCGGACACCTCGGGGGCATCCAACTATGGCTGCACCTTC.

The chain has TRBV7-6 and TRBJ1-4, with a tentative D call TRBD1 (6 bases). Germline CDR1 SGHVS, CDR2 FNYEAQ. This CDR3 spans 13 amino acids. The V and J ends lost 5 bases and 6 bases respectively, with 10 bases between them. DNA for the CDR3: TGTGCCAGCAGCAGGCGGACAGATGAAAAACTGTTTTTT. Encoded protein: CASSRRTDEKLFF.

This chain's CDR3 is CASSWDTRVRGAQYF. Here the CDR3 DNA reads TGTGCCAGCAGCTGGGATACTAGGGTCCGGGGTGCGCAGTATTTT. The chain couples TRBV7-2 to TRBJ2-3, with a weak D call TRBD2 (5 bases). Germline V gene lookup returns CDR1 SGHTA and CDR2 FQGNSA. V dropped 4 bases and J dropped 10 bases, with 21 bases sitting between them. The CDR3 sequence is 15 residues long.

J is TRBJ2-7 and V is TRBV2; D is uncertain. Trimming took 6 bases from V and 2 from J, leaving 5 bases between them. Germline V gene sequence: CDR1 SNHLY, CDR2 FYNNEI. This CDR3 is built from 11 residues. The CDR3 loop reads CASRIAYEQYF. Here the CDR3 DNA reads TGTGCCAGCAGAATAGCCTACGAGCAGTACTTC.

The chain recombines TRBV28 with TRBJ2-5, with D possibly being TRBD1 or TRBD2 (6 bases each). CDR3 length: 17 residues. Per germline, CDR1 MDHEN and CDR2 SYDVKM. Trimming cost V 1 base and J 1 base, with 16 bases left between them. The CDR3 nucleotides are TGTGCCAGCAGTTTATTGTCGCTAGGGGGGATCCAAGAGACCCAGTACTTC. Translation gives CASSLLSLGGIQETQYF.

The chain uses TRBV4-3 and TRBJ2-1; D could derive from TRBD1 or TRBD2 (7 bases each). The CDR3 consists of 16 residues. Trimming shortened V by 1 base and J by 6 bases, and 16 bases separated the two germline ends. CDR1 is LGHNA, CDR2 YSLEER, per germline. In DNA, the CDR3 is TGCGCCAGCAGCCAAGGGGGGGGGACAGTGGTCAATGAGCAGTTCTTC. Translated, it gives CASSQGGGTVVNEQFF.

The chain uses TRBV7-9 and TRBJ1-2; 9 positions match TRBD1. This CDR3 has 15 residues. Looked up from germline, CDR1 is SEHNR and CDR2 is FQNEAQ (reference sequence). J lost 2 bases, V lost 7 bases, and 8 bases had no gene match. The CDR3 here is CASTQTGGNNYGYTF. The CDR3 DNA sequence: TGTGCCAGCACCCAGACAGGGGGAAACAACTATGGCTACACCTTC.

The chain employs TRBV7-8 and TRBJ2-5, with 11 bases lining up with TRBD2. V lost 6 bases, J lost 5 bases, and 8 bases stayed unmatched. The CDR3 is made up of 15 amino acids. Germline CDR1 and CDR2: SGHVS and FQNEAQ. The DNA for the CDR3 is TGTGCCAGCAGTAAAATAGCGGGAGGGGGCGAGACCCAGTACTTC. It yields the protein CASSKIAGGGETQYF.

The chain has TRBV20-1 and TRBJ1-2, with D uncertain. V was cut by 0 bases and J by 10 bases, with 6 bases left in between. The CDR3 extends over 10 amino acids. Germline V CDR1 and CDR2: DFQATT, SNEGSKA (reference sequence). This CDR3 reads CSARDMSYTF. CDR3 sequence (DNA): TGCAGTGCTAGAGATATGTCCTACACCTTC.

CDR3: CASSQEGDTYTGELFF. CDR3 sequence (DNA): TGCGCCAGCAGCCAAGAGGGGGACACATACACCGGGGAGCTGTTTTTT. The chain joins TRBV4-3 to TRBJ2-2; D perhaps matches TRBD1 (6 bases). The CDR3 is 16 residues long. Germline CDR1 is LGHNA and CDR2 is YSLEER. Trimming stripped 0 bases from V and 3 bases from J, with 11 bases between.

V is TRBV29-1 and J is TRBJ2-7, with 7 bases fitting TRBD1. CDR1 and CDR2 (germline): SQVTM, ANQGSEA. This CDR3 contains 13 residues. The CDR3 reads CILRGQGMYEQYF. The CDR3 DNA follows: TGCATCCTTAGGGGGCAGGGGATGTACGAGCAGTACTTC.

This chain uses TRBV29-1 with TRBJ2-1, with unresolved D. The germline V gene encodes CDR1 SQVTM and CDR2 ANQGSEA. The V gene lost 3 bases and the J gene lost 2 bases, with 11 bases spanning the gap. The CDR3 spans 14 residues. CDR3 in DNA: TGCAGCGTTGACGGCAAAAAAGCCTACAATGAGCAGTTCTTC. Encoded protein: CSVDGKKAYNEQFF.

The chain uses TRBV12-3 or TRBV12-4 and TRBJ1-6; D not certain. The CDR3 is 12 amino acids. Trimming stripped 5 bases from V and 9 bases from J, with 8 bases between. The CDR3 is CASSRFSSPLHF. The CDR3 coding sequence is TGTGCCAGCAGTCGGTTTTCTTCACCCCTCCACTTT.

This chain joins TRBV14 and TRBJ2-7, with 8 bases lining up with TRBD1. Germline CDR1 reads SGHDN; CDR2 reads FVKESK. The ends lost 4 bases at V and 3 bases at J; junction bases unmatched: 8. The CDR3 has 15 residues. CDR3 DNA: TGTGCCAGCAGCCGAGACAGGGGATCAAGCTACGAGCAGTACTTC. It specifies CASSRDRGSSYEQYF.

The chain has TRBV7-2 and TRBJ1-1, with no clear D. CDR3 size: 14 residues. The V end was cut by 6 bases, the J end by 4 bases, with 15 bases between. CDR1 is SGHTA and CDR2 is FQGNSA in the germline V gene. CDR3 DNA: TGTGCCAGCAGTTTCACCCACGGTTCCACTGAAGCTTTCTTT. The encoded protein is CASSFTHGSTEAFF.

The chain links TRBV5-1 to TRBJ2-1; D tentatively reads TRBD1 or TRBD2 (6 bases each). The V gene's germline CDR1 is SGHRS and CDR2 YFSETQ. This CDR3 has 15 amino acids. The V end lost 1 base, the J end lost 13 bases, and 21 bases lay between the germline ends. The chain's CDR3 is CASSLNRAGLETQFF. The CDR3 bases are TGCGCCAGCAGCTTGAACAGGGCGGGGTTGGAGACCCAGTTCTTC.

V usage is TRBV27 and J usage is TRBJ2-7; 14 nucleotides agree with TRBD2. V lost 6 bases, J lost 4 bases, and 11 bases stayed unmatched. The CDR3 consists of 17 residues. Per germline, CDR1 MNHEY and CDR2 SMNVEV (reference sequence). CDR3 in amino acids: CASRVRTSGRKGYEQYF. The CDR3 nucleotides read TGTGCCAGCAGGGTCCGGACTAGCGGGAGGAAAGGGTACGAGCAGTACTTC.

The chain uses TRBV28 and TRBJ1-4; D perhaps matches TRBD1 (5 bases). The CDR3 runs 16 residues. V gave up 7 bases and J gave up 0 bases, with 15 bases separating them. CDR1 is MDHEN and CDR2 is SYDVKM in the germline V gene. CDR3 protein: CASTLDRAATNEKLFF. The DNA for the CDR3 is TGTGCCAGCACCCTAGACAGAGCTGCAACTAATGAAAAACTGTTTTTT. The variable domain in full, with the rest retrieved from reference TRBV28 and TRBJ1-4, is DVKVTQSSRYLVKRTGEKVFLECVQDMDHENMFWYRQDPGLGLRLIYFSYDVKMKEKGDIPEGYSVSREKKERFSLILESASTNQTSMYLCASTLDRAATNEKLFFGSGTQLSVL.

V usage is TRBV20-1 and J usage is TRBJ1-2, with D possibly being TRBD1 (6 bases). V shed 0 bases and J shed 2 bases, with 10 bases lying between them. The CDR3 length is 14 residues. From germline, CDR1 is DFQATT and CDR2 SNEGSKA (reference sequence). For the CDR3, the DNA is TGCAGTGCTAGAGATGGACAGTCAAACTATGGCTACACCTTC. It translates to CSARDGQSNYGYTF.

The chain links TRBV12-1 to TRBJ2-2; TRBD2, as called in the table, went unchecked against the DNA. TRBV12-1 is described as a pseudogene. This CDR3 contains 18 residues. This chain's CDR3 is CASSFGPSGRAATGELFF. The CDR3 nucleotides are TGTGCCAGCAGCTTTGGTCCTAGCGGGAGGGCCGCCACCGGGGAGCTGTTTTTT.

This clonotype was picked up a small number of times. CDR3 nucleotides: TGTGCCAGCAGCCAAGGTGTGCGGCAGTACTTC. Its translation: CASSQGVRQYF. The rearrangement joins TRBV4-2 to TRBJ2-7, with D hard to call. Germline V gene sequence: CDR1 LGHNA, CDR2 YNFKEQ. The CDR3 is 11 residues long. V shed 1 base and J shed 9 bases, with 7 bases lying between them.

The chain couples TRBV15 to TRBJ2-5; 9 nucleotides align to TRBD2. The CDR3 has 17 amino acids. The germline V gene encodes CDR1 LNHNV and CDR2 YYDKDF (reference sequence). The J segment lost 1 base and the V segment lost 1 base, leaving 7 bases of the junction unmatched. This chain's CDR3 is CATSRVYAGGSQETQYF. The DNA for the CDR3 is TGTGCCACCAGCAGAGTCTACGCGGGAGGGTCCCAAGAGACCCAGTACTTC.

The CDR3 DNA sequence: TGTGCCATCGCGGGATACAATGAGCAGTTCTTC. It encodes CAIAGYNEQFF. This chain connects TRBV19 to TRBJ2-1; D might be TRBD2 (6 bases). Germline V CDR1 and CDR2: LNHDA, SQIVND (reference sequence). This CDR3 has 11 residues. V gave up 10 bases and J gave up 4 bases, with 8 bases separating them.

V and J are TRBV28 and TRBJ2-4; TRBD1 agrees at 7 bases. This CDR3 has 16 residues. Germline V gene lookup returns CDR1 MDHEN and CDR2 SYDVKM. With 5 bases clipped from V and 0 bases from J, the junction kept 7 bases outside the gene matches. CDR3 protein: CASSPQGNVAKNIQYF. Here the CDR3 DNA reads TGTGCCAGCAGTCCACAGGGGAATGTAGCCAAAAACATTCAGTACTTC. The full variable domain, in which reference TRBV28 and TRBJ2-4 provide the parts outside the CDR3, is DVKVTQSSRYLVKRTGEKVFLECVQDMDHENMFWYRQDPGLGLRLIYFSYDVKMKEKGDIPEGYSVSREKKERFSLILESASTNQTSMYLCASSPQGNVAKNIQYFGAGTRLSVL.

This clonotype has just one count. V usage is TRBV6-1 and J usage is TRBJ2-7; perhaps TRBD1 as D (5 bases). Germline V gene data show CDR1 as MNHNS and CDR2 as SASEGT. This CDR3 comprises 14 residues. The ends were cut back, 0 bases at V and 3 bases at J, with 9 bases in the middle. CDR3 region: CASSEAGADYEQYF. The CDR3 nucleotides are TGTGCCAGCAGTGAAGCAGGGGCGGACTACGAGCAGTACTTC.

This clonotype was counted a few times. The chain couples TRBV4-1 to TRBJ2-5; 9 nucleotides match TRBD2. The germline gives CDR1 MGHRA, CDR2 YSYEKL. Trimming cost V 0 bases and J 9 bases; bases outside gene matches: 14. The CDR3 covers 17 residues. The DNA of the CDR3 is TGCGCCAGCAGCCAAGATCCACTAGCGGGCCCTTGGGTCGCCCAGTACTTC. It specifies CASSQDPLAGPWVAQYF.

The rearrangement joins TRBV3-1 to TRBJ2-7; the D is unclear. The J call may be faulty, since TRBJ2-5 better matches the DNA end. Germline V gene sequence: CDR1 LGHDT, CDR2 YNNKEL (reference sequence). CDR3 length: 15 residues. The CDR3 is CASSQRQTWRETQYF. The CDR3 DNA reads TGTGCCAGCAGCCAGCGGCAGACCTGGCGGGAGACCCAGTACTTC.

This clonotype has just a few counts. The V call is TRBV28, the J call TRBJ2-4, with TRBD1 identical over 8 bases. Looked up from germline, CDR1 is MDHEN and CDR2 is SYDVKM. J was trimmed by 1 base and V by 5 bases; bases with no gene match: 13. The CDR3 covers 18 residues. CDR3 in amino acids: CASSILSGQVLAKNIQYF. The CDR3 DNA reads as TGTGCCAGCAGTATCCTGTCGGGACAGGTGCTGGCCAAAAACATTCAGTACTTC.

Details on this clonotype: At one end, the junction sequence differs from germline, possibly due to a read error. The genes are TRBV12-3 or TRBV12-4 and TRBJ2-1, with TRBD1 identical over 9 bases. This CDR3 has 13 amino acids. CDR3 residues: CTSSIQDRGMQFF. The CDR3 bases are TGTACCAGCAGCATCCAAGACAGGGGGATGCAGTTCTTC.

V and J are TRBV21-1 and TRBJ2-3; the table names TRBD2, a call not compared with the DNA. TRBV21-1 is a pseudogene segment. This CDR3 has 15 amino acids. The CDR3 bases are TGTGCCAGCATCCGGGTTCTTAGTCCCCGAGATACGCAGTATTTT. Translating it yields CASIRVLSPRDTQYF.